These 2 T cell receptor beta chains came from one sample sequenced in a study of T cells in Graves' hyperthyroidism and ophthalmopathy. Template material for amplifying TCR beta CDR3 regions consisted of RNA transcripts. Researchers ran a first-round RT-PCR on the TCR CDR3 using the HTBI primer set. Each CDR3 protein gets one entry after TCRdb re-called the multiplex PCR reads with MiXCR. The data show about 360,000 distinct CDR3 sequences, 15% to 19% seen once. The sequencing input was blood. The origin of the receptors is a woman younger than 30 with Graves' hyperthyroidism that later progressed to Graves' ophthalmopathy.

In its sample, this clonotype was seen many times. The V and J genes are TRBV12-3 or TRBV12-4 and TRBJ1-5; D is possibly TRBD1 (5 bases). This CDR3 is 15 amino acids long. V was trimmed by 7 bases and J by 1 base, leaving 14 bases between them. CDR3: CASTPGGSSNQPQHF. The DNA for the CDR3 is TGTGCCAGCACCCCCGGGGGTTCGAGCAATCAGCCCCAGCATTTT.

The genes are TRBV5-1 and TRBJ2-7; D is possibly TRBD1 (5 bases). The CDR3 sequence is 13 residues long. Deletions cut 4 bases from V and 2 bases from J, with 10 bases between. Per the germline V gene, CDR1 is SGHRS and CDR2 is YFSETQ. CDR3 amino acids: CASSLVTAYEQYF. The CDR3 region has the DNA TGCGCCAGCAGCCTCGTGACAGCCTACGAGCAGTACTTC.